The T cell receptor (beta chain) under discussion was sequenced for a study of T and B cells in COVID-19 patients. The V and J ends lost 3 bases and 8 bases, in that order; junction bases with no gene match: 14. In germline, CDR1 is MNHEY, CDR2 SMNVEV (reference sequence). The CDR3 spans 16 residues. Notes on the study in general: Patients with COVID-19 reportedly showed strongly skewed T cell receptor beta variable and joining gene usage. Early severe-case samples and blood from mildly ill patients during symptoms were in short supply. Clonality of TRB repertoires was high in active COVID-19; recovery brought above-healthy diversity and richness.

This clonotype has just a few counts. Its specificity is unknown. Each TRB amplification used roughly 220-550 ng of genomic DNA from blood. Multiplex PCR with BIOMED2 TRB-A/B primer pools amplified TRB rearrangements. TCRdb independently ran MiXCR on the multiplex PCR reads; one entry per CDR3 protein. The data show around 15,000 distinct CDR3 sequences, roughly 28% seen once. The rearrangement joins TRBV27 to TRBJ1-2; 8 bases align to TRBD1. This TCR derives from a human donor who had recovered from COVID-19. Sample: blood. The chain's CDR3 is CASSFLSGGPLGGYTF. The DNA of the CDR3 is TGTGCCAGCAGTTTCTTGTCAGGGGGCCCACTGGGCGGCTACACCTTC.